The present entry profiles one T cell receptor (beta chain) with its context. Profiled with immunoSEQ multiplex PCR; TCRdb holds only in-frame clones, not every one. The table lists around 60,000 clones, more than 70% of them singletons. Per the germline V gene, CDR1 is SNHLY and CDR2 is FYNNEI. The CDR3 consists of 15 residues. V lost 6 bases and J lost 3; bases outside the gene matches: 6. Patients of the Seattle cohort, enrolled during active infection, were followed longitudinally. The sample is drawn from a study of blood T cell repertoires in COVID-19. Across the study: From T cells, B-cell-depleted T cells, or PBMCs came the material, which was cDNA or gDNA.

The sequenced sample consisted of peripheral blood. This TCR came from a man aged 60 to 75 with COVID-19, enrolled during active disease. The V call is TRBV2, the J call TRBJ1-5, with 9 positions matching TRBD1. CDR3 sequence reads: CASRQGAMVNQPQHF. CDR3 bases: TGTGCCAGCAGACAGGGGGCCATGGTCAATCAGCCCCAGCATTTT.